This entry lists 24 T cell receptor beta chains sequenced from one sample in a study of Tregs in tolerant kidney transplant recipients. Here immunoSEQ multiplex PCR was the method, and the copy in TCRdb shows in-frame clones only, minus some. The sample lists about 240,000 clones; more than 65% were seen once. Sequences were obtained from CD4+ T cells from blood. These receptors were collected from a human donor in good health.

The V call is TRBV5-1, the J call TRBJ1-6; TRBD1 matches at 7 bases. Germline lookup yields CDR1 SGHRS and CDR2 YFSETQ. The V and J ends lost 0 bases and 2 bases, in that order; junction bases with no gene match: 2. The CDR3 totals 16 residues. The chain's CDR3 is CASSLGDRTYNSPLHF. In nucleotides, the CDR3 is TGCGCCAGCAGCTTGGGGGACAGAACCTATAATTCACCCCTCCACTTT.

The chain recombines TRBV5-1 with TRBJ1-1; TRBD1 matches 8 bases. V was pared by 6 bases and J by 1 base, with 8 bases of the junction left unmatched. Germline CDR1 is SGHRS and CDR2 is YFSETQ. The CDR3 runs to 15 residues. CDR3 in DNA: TGCGCCAGCACCCCAACGCAGGGGGCGAACACTGAAGCTTTCTTT. The encoded protein is CASTPTQGANTEAFF.

The V gene is TRBV7-9, the J gene TRBJ2-7; no clear D gene. Trimming shortened V by 2 bases and J by 0 bases, and 11 bases separated the two germline ends. The CDR3 spans 15 residues. The germline gives CDR1 SEHNR, CDR2 FQNEAQ (reference sequence). The CDR3 loop is CASSLPAVSSYEQYF. The CDR3 DNA reads TGTGCCAGCAGCTTACCGGCAGTGAGCTCCTACGAGCAGTACTTC.

The J gene is TRBJ1-4, the V gene TRBV2; 7 nucleotides agree with TRBD1. Trimming took 6 bases from V and 3 from J; bases not matched to a gene: 13. The CDR3 extends over 17 amino acids. Germline V gives CDR1 SNHLY, CDR2 FYNNEI. In DNA form, the CDR3 reads TGTGCCAGCAGGCCCAACAGGGGCGGCACACCTAATGAAAAACTGTTTTTT. This translates into CASRPNRGGTPNEKLFF.

The V and J genes are TRBV29-1 and TRBJ1-2; 7 positions agree with TRBD1. After removal of 3 bases from V and 2 bases from J, the junction contained 6 bases not matched to a gene. This CDR3 contains 14 residues. CDR1 SQVTM and CDR2 ANQGSEA come from the germline V gene. CDR3 in amino acids: CSVEGPTGNYGYTF. CDR3 DNA: TGCAGCGTTGAGGGTCCGACAGGGAACTATGGCTACACCTTC. Filled out from reference TRBV29-1 and TRBJ1-2, the complete variable domain reads SAVISQKPSRDICQRGTSLTIQCQVDSQVTMMFWYRQQPGQSLTLIATANQGSEATYESGFVIDKFPISRPNLTFSTLTVSNMSPEDSSIYLCSVEGPTGNYGYTFGSGTRLTVV.

The chain joins TRBV7-6 to TRBJ2-1; TRBD1 agrees at 9 bases. CDR1 SGHVS and CDR2 FNYEAQ come from the germline V gene. This CDR3 region has 17 residues. Trimming took 4 bases from V and 0 from J; bases not matched to a gene: 7. CDR3 nucleotides: TGTGCCAGCAGCTCCTGGGGACAGGGTGGCTCCTACAATGAGCAGTTCTTC. Translated: CASSSWGQGGSYNEQFF.

The V and J genes are TRBV2 and TRBJ1-4, with D possibly being TRBD1 (6 bases). In germline, CDR1 is SNHLY, CDR2 FYNNEI. This CDR3 is 14 amino acids long. Trimming removed 7 bases at V and 5 bases at J, with 14 bases between. The CDR3 region has the DNA TGTGCCAGCAAAACACAGGGTCCCAATGAAAAACTGTTTTTT. Its translation: CASKTQGPNEKLFF.

This clone has just one count. Written as DNA, the CDR3 is TGTGCCAGCAGTTCACCGGGACACCGGACGACCACTGAAGCTTTCTTT. Translation gives CASSSPGHRTTTEAFF. J is TRBJ1-1 and V is TRBV27, with a possible D match to TRBD1 (6 bases). The germline gives CDR1 MNHEY, CDR2 SMNVEV (reference sequence). Trimming removed 4 bases from V and 4 bases from J, with 19 bases in between. The CDR3 is made up of 16 amino acids.

The chain joins TRBV7-6 to TRBJ2-1; 9 bases match TRBD1. Germline CDR1 is SGHVS and CDR2 is FNYEAQ. The trim removed 0 bases at V and 7 bases at J, leaving 7 bases unmatched. The CDR3 is 16 amino acids. The CDR3 DNA reads TGTGCCAGCAGCTTAGCGCGGTCGACAGGGGGTAATGAGCAGTTCTTC. Amino acids: CASSLARSTGGNEQFF. The full variable domain, its missing parts supplied by reference TRBV7-6 and TRBJ2-1, is GAGVSQSPRYKVTKRGQDVALRCDPISGHVSLYWYRQALGQGPEFLTYFNYEAQQDKSGLPNDRFSAERPEGSISTLTIQRTEQRDSAMYRCASSLARSTGGNEQFFGPGTRLTVL.

The genes are TRBV18 and TRBJ1-2; TRBD1 agrees at 8 bases. Germline CDR1 KGHSH, CDR2 LQKENI. This CDR3 contains 15 residues. Trimming at V came to 4 bases and at J to 3 bases, leaving 7 bases not matched to a gene. Here the CDR3 reads CASSLTTGDDYGYTF. The DNA for the CDR3 is TGTGCCAGCTCACTAACGACAGGGGACGACTATGGCTACACCTTC.

This clone was detected only once. The J gene is TRBJ2-5, the V gene TRBV21-1; the DNA was not used to check the table's D call, TRBD2. TRBV21-1 is a documented pseudogene. The CDR3 has 15 amino acids. The CDR3, as DNA: TGTGCCAGCAGCGCGTCGGAGGAAGGAGAAGAGACCCAGTACTTC. Amino acids: CASSASEEGEETQYF.

The chain is built from TRBV18 and TRBJ2-2, with D perhaps matching TRBD2 (6 bases). Germline V gives CDR1 KGHSH, CDR2 LQKENI. Trimming removed 1 base from V and 6 bases from J, with 9 bases in between. This CDR3 comprises 14 residues. CDR3 protein: CASSPRAGPGELFF. CDR3 nucleotides: TGTGCCAGCTCACCACGGGCGGGACCCGGGGAGCTGTTTTTT.

The chain carries TRBV4-2 and TRBJ2-1; D uncertain. Germline CDR1 LGHNA, CDR2 YNFKEQ. The length of the CDR3 is 16 residues. Trimming shortened V by 1 base and J by 1 base, and 11 bases separated the two germline ends. In nucleotides, the CDR3 is TGTGCCAGCAGCCAAGTTAGCAAAGGGTCCTACAATGAGCAGTTCTTC. The encoded protein is CASSQVSKGSYNEQFF.

The chain recombines TRBV21-1 with TRBJ1-2. TRBV21-1 is termed a pseudogene. There are 14 residues in the CDR3. In nucleotides, the CDR3 is TGTGCCAGCAGCAAAGGAGACCCTTCCGGAGGCTACACCTTC. It yields the protein CASSKGDPSGGYTF.

This clone showed up just a few times. The sample has other DNA sequences that encode this CDR3 too. The J gene is TRBJ1-1, the V gene TRBV18; unclear D gene. Germline values: CDR1 KGHSH, CDR2 LQKENI. This CDR3 has 13 residues. The V and J ends lost 3 bases and 0 bases respectively, with 5 bases between them. CDR3 nucleotide sequence: TGTGCCAGCTCACCTTCAATGAACACTGAAGCTTTCTTT. This encodes CASSPSMNTEAFF.

The genes are TRBV27 and TRBJ1-1; possible D gene TRBD1, 5 bases. This CDR3 is built from 14 residues. CDR1 MNHEY and CDR2 SMNVEV come from the germline V gene (reference sequence). V was trimmed by 6 bases and J by 10 bases, leaving 21 bases between them. CDR3 DNA sequence: TGTGCCAGCAGGGACCCCGCAGGGTGGGGTGGAGCTTTCTTT. It codes for CASRDPAGWGGAFF.

This chain joins TRBV25-1 and TRBJ2-3; either TRBD1 or TRBD2 may supply D (5 bases each). Germline V gene lookup returns CDR1 MGHDK and CDR2 SYGVNS. This CDR3 contains 14 residues. Trimming cost V 5 bases and J 2 bases, with 11 bases left between them. The DNA for the CDR3 is TGTGCCAGCAGTCCGGGGCCCTCCACAGATACGCAGTATTTT. Its translation is CASSPGPSTDTQYF.

The CDR3 region is CASSSDRAPYTEAFF. CDR3 DNA sequence: TGCGCCAGCAGCTCGGACAGGGCGCCTTACACTGAAGCTTTCTTT. This chain uses TRBV5-1 with TRBJ1-1; TRBD1 agrees at 8 bases. The CDR3 is 15 residues long. The V and J ends lost 3 bases and 3 bases, in that order; junction bases with no gene match: 7. In germline, CDR1 is SGHRS, CDR2 YFSETQ.

This clone was counted a few times. V usage is TRBV5-6 and J usage is TRBJ1-5, with D unresolved. V was cut by 2 bases and J by 2 bases, with 11 bases left in between. CDR1 is SGHDT, CDR2 YYEEEE, per germline. The CDR3 runs to 15 residues. As DNA, the CDR3 is TGTGCCAGCAGCTTTTTCGGGCTCGGCAATCAGCCCCAGCATTTT. Protein product: CASSFFGLGNQPQHF.

The genes are TRBV7-2 and TRBJ1-2, with 7 bases fitting TRBD1. CDR1 and CDR2 from the germline V gene are SGHTA and FQGNSA. With V trimmed by 3 bases and J by 4 bases, 8 bases remained unmatched. The CDR3 length is 15 residues. Written as DNA, the CDR3 is TGTGCCAGCAGCTTGTTTCAGGGGGGTTCCTATGGCTACACCTTC. It specifies CASSLFQGGSYGYTF.

V and J are TRBV11-2 and TRBJ2-3, with 7 bases fitting TRBD2. The germline V gene encodes CDR1 SGHAT and CDR2 FQNNGV. This CDR3 region has 16 residues. V trimming: 4 bases; J trimming: 4 bases; junction bases outside the gene matches: 11. The DNA for the CDR3 is TGTGCCAGCAGCTCCCCGGCGGGAGCCCCGGCAGATACGCAGTATTTT. Protein: CASSSPAGAPADTQYF.

The chain has TRBV5-1 and TRBJ1-1; no firm D call. V dropped 1 base and J dropped 1 base, with 8 bases sitting between them. CDR3 length: 14 amino acids. Germline V gene sequence: CDR1 SGHRS, CDR2 YFSETQ. CDR3 residues: CASSLRSENTEAFF. DNA for the CDR3: TGCGCCAGCAGCTTGCGATCAGAGAACACTGAAGCTTTCTTT.

This chain links TRBV7-6 with TRBJ2-2, with TRBD2 identical over 8 bases. The CDR3 length is 14 residues. V lost 7 bases to trimming and J lost 5 bases; unmatched junction nucleotides: 6. Germline CDR1 reads SGHVS; CDR2 reads FNYEAQ. The CDR3 spells CASTTSGKTGELFF. The CDR3 nucleotides are TGTGCCAGCACTACTAGCGGAAAAACCGGGGAGCTGTTTTTT.

The CDR3 coding sequence is TGTGCCAGCAGCACTCAGGGGGGAGACACTGAAGCTTTCTTT. It translates to CASSTQGGDTEAFF. The chain has TRBV7-9 and TRBJ1-1; 7 positions agree with TRBD1. The CDR3 consists of 14 residues. Per germline, CDR1 SEHNR and CDR2 FQNEAQ (reference sequence). J was trimmed by 3 bases and V by 5 bases; bases with no gene match: 6.